This T cell receptor beta chain stems from a study of T cell responses to AZD1222 COVID-19 vaccine. Per the germline V gene, CDR1 is SGHAT and CDR2 is FQNNGV. Trimming removed 3 bases at V and 8 bases at J, with 17 bases between. This CDR3 contains 15 residues. TCRdb's copy holds only in-frame clones and misses some; the assay was immunoSEQ multiplex PCR. Of about 150,000 clones listed, 80% to 90% were seen once; the top ten hold just under 7%. Study-wide results and caveats: Spike-specific TCR breadth and depth rose after two AZD1222 doses. Spike-wide vaccine-associated CD4 TCRs dominated at 160-218 and 743-854. Females made up more of the donors, who were largely white British, and clonal diversity may have come out too low.

Only one count was recorded for this clone. Its antigen is currently unknown. The source was peripheral blood, collected after recovery from COVID-19. This TCR came from an adult who had recovered from COVID-19. The genes are TRBV11-2 and TRBJ1-3; no reliable D call. As DNA, the CDR3 is TGTGCCAGCAGCTTCACCAGTCCCCCCCGGGACACCATATATTTT. It yields the protein CASSFTSPPRDTIYF.